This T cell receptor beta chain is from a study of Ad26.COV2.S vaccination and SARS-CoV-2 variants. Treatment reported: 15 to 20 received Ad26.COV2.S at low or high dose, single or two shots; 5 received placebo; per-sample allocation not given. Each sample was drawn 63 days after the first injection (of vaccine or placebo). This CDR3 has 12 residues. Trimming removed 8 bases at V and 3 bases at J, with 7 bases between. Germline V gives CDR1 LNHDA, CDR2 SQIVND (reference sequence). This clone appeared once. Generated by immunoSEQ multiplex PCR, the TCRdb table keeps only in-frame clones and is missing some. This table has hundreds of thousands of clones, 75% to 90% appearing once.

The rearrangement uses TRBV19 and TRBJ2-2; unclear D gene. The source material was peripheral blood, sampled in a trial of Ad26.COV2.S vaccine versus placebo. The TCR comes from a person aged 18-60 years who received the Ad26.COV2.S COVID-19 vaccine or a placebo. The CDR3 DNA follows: TGTGCCAGTCAGAGGTACACCGGGGAGCTGTTTTTT. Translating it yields CASQRYTGELFF.